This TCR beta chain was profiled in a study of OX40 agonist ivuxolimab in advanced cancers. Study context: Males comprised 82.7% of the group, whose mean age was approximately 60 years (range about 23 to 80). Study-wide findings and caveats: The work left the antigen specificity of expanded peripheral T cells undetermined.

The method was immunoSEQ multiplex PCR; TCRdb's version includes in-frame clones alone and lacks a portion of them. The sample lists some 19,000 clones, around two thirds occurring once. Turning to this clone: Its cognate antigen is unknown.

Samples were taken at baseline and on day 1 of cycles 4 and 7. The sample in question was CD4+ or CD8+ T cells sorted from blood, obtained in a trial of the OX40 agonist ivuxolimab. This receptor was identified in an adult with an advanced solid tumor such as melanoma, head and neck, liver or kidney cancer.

The chain's CDR3 is CASSLGSGGTDTQYF. The CDR3 DNA follows: TGTGCCAGCAGCCTCGGAAGCGGGGGTACAGATACGCAGTATTTT. This chain links TRBV13 with TRBJ2-3; 8 bases are a match to TRBD2. Germline CDR1 PRHDT, CDR2 FYEKMQ (reference sequence). Germline trimming cut 5 bases from V and 3 bases from J; bases unmatched to any gene: 7. There are 15 residues in the CDR3. The full variable domain, rest sourced from reference TRBV13 and TRBJ2-3, is AAGVIQSPRHLIKEKRETATLKCYPIPRHDTVYWYQQGPGQDPQFLISFYEKMQSDKGSIPDRFSAQQFSDYHSELNMSSLELGDSALYFCASSLGSGGTDTQYFGPGTRLTVL.